This is a list of T cell receptor beta chains from one sample in a study of beta chain features in type 1 diabetes. Only in-frame clones appear in the TCRdb table, and some are missing; sequencing was by immunoSEQ multiplex PCR. The sample includes 130,000 or so clones, 17% of them seen just once. Sequencing input: central memory CD4+ T cells from blood. The receptor source for this set is a man aged 18 to 29 with type 1 diabetes. Both conserved end residues are part of each CDR3.

>TRBV7-3|TRBJ1-2
CASRQAGGTGYTF
>TRBV7-9|TRBJ2-5
CASSLKESVRETQYF
>TRBV18|TRBJ2-7
CASSRREDYEQYF
>TRBV7-8|TRBJ1-2
CASSPDKNYGYTF
>TRBV5-1|TRBJ2-1
CASSLSGGYNEQFF
>TRBV30|TRBJ2-5
CAWSVSGGRGETQYF
>TRBV14|TRBJ1-1
CASSQEFEAFF
>TRBV27|TRBJ1-1
CASSLRRQGMEAFF
>TRBV29-1|TRBJ2-3
CSVEREWADTQYF
>TRBV6-5|TRBJ1-4
CASSPGPTNEKLFF
>TRBV20-1|TRBJ1-1
CSPPNTEAFF
>TRBV28|TRBJ2-7
CASSSWGQGAYEQYF
>TRBV5-1|TRBJ1-5
CASSLSDNQPQHF
>TRBV7-3|TRBJ2-3
CASSSSGWTDTQYF
>TRBV6-5|TRBJ2-7
CATRTTALYEQYF
>TRBV28|TRBJ2-3
CASISGQGHTDTQYF
>TRBV19|TRBJ1-5
CASSIAGGQPQHF
>TRBV7-7|TRBJ2-7
CASSQTGGLVEQYF
>TRBV7-3|TRBJ2-1
CASSLTVGHNEQFF
>TRBV9|TRBJ2-7
CASSPRTSGTSSGEQYF
>TRBV7-9|TRBJ1-1
CASSPRTQGNTEAFF
>TRBV5-1|TRBJ2-5
CASSWGRSQETQYF
>TRBV9|TRBJ2-7
CASSVADTGTYEQYF
>TRBV7-9|TRBJ2-5
CASSFAGEETQYF
>TRBV5-1|TRBJ1-2
CASSAQEFDYGYTF
>TRBV5-6|TRBJ2-4
CASSLWAQNIQYF
>TRBV2|TRBJ2-7
CASSVRGSTYEQYF
>TRBV15|TRBJ1-1
CATSGLRGQGDTEAFF
>TRBV10-3|TRBJ2-6
CAISEGTGASGANVLTF
>TRBV7-2|TRBJ2-4
CASSLLAGGIQYF
>TRBV18|TRBJ2-7
CASSRLAGEGAYEQYF
>TRBV4-2|TRBJ1-2
CASSQETRGNYGYTF
>TRBV2|TRBJ2-1
CASSDPRGGIQFF
>TRBV2|TRBJ2-4
CASSVETKLF
>TRBV7-9|TRBJ2-3
CASSLAETTDTQYF
>TRBV5-1|TRBJ2-5
CASSLEQLAETQYF
>TRBV6-1|TRBJ2-1
CASSEWGRGRYNEQFF
>TRBV5-4|TRBJ1-2
CASTGQYGGYTF
>TRBV7-2|TRBJ2-7
CASSLEWDSYEQYF
>TRBV7-2|TRBJ2-1
CASSLVSRQGSNEQFF
>TRBV4-2|TRBJ2-7
CASSQEVAGGLHEQYF
>TRBV4-3|TRBJ2-1
CASSQDLAEPYNEQFF
>TRBV7-9|TRBJ1-2
CASSLGAVNYGYTF
>TRBV5-1|TRBJ2-1
CASSLNLAGGENEQFF
>TRBV14|TRBJ2-7
CASSIGRGQRYEQYF
>TRBV4-1|TRBJ2-3
CASSQGGFGGRRTDTQYF
>TRBV6-5|TRBJ1-5
CASCLDRGGQPQHF
>TRBV25-1|TRBJ2-3
CASSWGGPTDTQYF
>TRBV6-1|TRBJ2-7
CASSEGASLYEQYF
>TRBV5-6|TRBJ2-1
CASSPGTITLNEQFF
>TRBV9|TRBJ2-1
CASNRQGYYNEQFF
>TRBV2|TRBJ2-2
CASSRGQSLGELFF
>TRBV9|TRBJ2-2
CASSVLATNTGELFF
>TRBV6-5|TRBJ1-2
CASSPTGIEYTF